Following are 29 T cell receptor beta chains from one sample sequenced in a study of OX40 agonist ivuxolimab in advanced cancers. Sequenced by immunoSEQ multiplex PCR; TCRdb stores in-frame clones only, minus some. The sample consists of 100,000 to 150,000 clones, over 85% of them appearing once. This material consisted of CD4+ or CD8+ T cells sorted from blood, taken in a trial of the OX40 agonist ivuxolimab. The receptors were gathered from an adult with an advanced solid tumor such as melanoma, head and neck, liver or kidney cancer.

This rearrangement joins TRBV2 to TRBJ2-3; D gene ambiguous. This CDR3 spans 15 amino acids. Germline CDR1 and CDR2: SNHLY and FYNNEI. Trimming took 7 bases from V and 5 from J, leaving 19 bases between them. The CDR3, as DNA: TGTGCCAGCACTTTAGACAATTCCCACCGAGATACGCAGTATTTT. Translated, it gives CASTLDNSHRDTQYF.

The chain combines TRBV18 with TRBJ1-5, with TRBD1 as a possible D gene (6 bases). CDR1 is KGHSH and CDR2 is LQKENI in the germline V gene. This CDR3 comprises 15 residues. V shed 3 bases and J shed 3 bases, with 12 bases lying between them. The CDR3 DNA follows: TGTGCCAGCTCACCCCAGGGACATTTCAATCAGCCCCAGCATTTT. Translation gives CASSPQGHFNQPQHF.

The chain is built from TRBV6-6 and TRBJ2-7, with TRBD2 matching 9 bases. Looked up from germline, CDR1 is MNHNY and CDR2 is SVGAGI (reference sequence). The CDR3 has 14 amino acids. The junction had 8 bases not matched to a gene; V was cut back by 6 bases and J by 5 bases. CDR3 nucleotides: TGTGCCAGCAGCCACCTAGCGGGATCGAACGAGCAGTACTTC. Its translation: CASSHLAGSNEQYF.

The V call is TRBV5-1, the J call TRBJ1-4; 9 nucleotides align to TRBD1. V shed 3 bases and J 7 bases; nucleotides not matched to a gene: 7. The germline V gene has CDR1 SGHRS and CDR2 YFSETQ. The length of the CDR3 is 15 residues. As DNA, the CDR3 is TGCGCCAGCAGCTCAGGGACAGGGCGAACTGAAAAACTGTTTTTT. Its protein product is CASSSGTGRTEKLFF.

The CDR3 bases are TGTGCCAGCAGCGTAGATGAGGGGGTGGATTATGGCTACACCTTC. It is translated as CASSVDEGVDYGYTF. V gene TRBV9 combines with J gene TRBJ1-2; tentatively, D is TRBD1 (6 bases). CDR1 and CDR2 from the germline V gene are SGDLS and YYNGEE. The CDR3 has 15 amino acids. The V end was cut by 0 bases, the J end by 5 bases, with 14 bases between.

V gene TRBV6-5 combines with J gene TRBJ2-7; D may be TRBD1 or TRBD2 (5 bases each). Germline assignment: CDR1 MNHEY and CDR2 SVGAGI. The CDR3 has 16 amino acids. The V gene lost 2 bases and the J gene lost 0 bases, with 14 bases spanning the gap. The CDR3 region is CASSYPGRSHSYEQYF. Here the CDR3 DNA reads TGTGCCAGCAGTTACCCGGGACGCAGTCACTCCTACGAGCAGTACTTC.

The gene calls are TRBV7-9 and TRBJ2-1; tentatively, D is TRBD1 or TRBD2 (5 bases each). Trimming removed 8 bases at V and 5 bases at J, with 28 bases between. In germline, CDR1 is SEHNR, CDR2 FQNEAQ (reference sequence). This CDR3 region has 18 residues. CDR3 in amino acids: CASGPDGAGSSRNNEQFF. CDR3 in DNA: TGTGCCAGCGGGCCGGACGGGGCGGGCAGTTCACGTAACAATGAGCAGTTCTTC. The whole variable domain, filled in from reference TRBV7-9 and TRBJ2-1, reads DTGVSQNPRHKITKRGQNVTFRCDPISEHNRLYWYRQTLGQGPEFLTYFQNEAQLEKSRLLSDRFSAERPKGSFSTLEIQRTEQGDSAMYLCASGPDGAGSSRNNEQFFGPGTRLTVL.

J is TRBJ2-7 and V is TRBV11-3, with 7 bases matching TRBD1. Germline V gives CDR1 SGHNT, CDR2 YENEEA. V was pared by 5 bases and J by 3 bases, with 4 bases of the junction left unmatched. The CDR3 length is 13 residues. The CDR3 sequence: CASSHGQDYEQYF. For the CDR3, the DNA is TGTGCCAGCAGCCATGGACAGGACTACGAGCAGTACTTC.

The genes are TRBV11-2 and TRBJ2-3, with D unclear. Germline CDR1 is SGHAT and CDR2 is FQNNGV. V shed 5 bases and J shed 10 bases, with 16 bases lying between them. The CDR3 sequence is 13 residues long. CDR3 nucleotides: TGTGCCAGCAGCCCAGTAGGTTACGGCGCGCAGTATTTT. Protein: CASSPVGYGAQYF. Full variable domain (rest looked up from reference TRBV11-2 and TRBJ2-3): EAGVAQSPRYKIIEKRQSVAFWCNPISGHATLYWYQQILGQGPKLLIQFQNNGVVDDSQLPKDRFSAERLKGVDSTLKIQPAKLEDSAVYLCASSPVGYGAQYFGPGTRLTVL.

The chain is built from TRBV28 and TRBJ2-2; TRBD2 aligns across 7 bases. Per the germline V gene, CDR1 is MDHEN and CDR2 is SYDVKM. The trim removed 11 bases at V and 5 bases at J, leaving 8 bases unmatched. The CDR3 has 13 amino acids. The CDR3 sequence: CASNGRVTGELFF. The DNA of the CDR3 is TGTGCCTCAAATGGGAGGGTGACCGGGGAGCTGTTTTTT.

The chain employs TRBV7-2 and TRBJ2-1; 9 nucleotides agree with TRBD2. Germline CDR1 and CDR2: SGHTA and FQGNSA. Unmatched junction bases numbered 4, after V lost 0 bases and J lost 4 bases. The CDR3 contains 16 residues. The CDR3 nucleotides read TGTGCCAGCAGCTTAGCGGGGACTAGCAGGTACAATGAGCAGTTCTTC. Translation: CASSLAGTSRYNEQFF.

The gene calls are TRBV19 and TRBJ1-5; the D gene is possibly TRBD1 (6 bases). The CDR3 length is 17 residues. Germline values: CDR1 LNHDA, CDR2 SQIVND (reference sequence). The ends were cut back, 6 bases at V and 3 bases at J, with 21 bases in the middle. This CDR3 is CASSVTGTTPFNQPQHF. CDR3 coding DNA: TGTGCCAGTAGCGTTACCGGGACAACACCCTTCAATCAGCCCCAGCATTTT.

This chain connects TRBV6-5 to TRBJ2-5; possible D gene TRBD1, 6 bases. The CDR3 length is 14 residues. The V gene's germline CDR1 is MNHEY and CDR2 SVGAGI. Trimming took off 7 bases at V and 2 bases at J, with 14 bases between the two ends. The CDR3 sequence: CASTVQGRQETQYF. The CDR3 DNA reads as TGTGCCAGCACCGTACAGGGTCGGCAAGAGACCCAGTACTTC.

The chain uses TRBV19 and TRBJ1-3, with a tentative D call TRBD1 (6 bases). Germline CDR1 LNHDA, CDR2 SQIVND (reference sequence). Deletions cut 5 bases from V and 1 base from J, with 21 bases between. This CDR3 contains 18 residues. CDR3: CASSGINRVKGSGNTIYF. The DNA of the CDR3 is TGTGCCAGTAGTGGAATTAACAGGGTAAAGGGTTCTGGAAACACCATATATTTT.

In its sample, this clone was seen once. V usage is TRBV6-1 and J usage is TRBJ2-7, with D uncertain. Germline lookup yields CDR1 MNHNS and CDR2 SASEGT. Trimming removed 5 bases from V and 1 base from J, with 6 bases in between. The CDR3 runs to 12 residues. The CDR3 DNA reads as TGTGCCAGCAGTTTACTATCCTACGAGCAGTACTTC. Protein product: CASSLLSYEQYF.

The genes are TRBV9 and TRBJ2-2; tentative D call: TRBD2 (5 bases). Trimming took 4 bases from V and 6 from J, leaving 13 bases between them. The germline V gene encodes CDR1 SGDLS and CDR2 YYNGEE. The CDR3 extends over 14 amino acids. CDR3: CASSPPGGPGELFF. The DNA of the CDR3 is TGTGCCAGCAGCCCCCCAGGAGGTCCCGGGGAGCTGTTTTTT.

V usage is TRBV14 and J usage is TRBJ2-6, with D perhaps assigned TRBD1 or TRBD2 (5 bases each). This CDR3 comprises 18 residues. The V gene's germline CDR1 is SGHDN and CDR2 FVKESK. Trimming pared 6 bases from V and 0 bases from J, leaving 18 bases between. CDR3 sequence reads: CASRPRNGASSGANVLTF. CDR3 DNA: TGTGCCAGCAGGCCAAGAAACGGGGCGAGCTCTGGGGCCAACGTCCTGACTTTC.

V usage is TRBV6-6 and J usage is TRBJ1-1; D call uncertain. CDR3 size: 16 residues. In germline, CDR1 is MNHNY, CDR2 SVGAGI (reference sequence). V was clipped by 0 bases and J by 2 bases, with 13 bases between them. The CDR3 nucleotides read TGTGCCAGCAGTTACTCTAGGGTGGAATTCAACACTGAAGCTTTCTTT. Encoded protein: CASSYSRVEFNTEAFF.

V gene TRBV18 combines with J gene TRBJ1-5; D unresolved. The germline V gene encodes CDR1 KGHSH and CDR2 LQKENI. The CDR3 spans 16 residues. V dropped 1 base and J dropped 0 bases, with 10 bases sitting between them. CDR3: CASSPQGPYSNQPQHF. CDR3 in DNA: TGTGCCAGCTCACCACAGGGCCCCTATAGCAATCAGCCCCAGCATTTT.

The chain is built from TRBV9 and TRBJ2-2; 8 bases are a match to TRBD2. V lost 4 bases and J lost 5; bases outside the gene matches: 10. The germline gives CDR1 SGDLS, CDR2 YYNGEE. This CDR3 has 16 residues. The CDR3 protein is CASSPRGGLGTGELFF. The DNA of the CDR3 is TGTGCCAGCAGCCCTCGGGGGGGGCTGGGGACCGGGGAGCTGTTTTTT.

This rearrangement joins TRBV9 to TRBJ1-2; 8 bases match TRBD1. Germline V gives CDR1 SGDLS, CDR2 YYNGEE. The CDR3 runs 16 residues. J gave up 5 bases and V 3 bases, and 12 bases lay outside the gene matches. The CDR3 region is CASSERTGTRHYGYTF. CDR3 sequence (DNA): TGTGCCAGCAGCGAACGGACAGGGACGAGGCATTATGGCTACACCTTC.

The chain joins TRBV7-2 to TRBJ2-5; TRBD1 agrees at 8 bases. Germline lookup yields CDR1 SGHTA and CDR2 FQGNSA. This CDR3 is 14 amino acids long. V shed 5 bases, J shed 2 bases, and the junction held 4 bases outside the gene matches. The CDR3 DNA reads TGTGCCAGCAGCATAAACAGGGGGCAAGAGACCCAGTACTTC. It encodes CASSINRGQETQYF.

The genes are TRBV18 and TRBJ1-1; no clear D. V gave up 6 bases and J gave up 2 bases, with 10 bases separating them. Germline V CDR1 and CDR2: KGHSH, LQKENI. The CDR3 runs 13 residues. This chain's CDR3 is CASSQALNTEAFF. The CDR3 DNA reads TGTGCCAGCTCCCAGGCTCTAAACACTGAAGCTTTCTTT. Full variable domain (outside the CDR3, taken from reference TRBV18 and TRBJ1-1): NAGVMQNPRHLVRRRGQEARLRCSPMKGHSHVYWYRQLPEEGLKFMVYLQKENIIDESGMPKERFSAEFPKEGPSILRIQQVVRGDSAAYFCASSQALNTEAFFGQGTRLTVV.

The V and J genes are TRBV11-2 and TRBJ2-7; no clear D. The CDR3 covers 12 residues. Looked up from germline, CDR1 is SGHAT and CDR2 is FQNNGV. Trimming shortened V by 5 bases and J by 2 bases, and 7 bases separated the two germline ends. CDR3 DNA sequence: TGTGCCAGCAGCCCCCGCCCCTACGAGCAGTACTTC. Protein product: CASSPRPYEQYF.

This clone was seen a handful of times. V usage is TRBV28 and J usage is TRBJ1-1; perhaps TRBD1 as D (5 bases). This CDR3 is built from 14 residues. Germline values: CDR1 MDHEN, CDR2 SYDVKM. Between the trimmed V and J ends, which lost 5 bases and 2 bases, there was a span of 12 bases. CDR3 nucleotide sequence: TGTGCCAGCAGTGTCCACCAGGGAAACACTGAAGCTTTCTTT. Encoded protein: CASSVHQGNTEAFF.

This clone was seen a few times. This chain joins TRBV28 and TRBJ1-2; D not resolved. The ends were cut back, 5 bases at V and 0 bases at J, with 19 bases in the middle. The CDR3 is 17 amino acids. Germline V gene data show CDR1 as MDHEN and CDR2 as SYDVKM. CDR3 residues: CASSPRLKVAANYGYTF. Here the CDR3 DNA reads TGTGCCAGCAGTCCTCGTTTGAAGGTAGCCGCTAACTATGGCTACACCTTC.

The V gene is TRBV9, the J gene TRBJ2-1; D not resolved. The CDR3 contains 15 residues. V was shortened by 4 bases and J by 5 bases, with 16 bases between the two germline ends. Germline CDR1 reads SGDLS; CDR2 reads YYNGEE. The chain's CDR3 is CASSTTASLNNEQFF. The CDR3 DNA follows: TGTGCCAGCAGCACCACAGCCAGCCTGAACAATGAGCAGTTCTTC.

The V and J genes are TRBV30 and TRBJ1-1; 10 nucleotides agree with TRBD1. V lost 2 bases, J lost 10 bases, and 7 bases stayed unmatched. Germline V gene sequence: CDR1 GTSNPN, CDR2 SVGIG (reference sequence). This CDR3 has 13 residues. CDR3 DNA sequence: TGTGCCTGGAGTAAAGACAGGGGGCTCGGAGCTTTCTTT. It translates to CAWSKDRGLGAFF.

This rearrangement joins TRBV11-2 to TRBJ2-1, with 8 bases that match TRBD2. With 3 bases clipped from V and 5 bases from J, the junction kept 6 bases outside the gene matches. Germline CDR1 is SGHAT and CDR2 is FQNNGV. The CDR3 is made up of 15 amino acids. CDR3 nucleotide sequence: TGTGCCAGCAGCTTTTCCGGGAGGGCACACAATGAGCAGTTCTTC. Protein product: CASSFSGRAHNEQFF. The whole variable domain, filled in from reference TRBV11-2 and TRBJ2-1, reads EAGVAQSPRYKIIEKRQSVAFWCNPISGHATLYWYQQILGQGPKLLIQFQNNGVVDDSQLPKDRFSAERLKGVDSTLKIQPAKLEDSAVYLCASSFSGRAHNEQFFGPGTRLTVL.